Below, 26 T cell receptor beta chains from the same sample are listed, as sequenced in a study of blood T cell repertoires in COVID-19. Method: immunoSEQ multiplex PCR; TCRdb's copy keeps in-frame clones and lacks some. This sample has more than 300,000 clones, with 65% to 90% found just once. Material for sequencing was PBMCs or T cells enriched from blood (not recorded which). These receptor sequences come from a woman between 18 and 29 years old who had recovered from COVID-19.

This clone was counted between two and nine times. The V and J genes are TRBV5-1 and TRBJ2-2; 12 bases map to TRBD2. The CDR3 extends over 17 amino acids. Trimming removed 6 bases from V and 0 bases from J; junction bases left unmatched: 6. The germline V gene has CDR1 SGHRS and CDR2 YFSETQ. The CDR3 loop reads CASKTSGGMTNTGELFF. CDR3 nucleotide sequence: TGCGCCAGCAAAACTAGCGGGGGGATGACGAACACCGGGGAGCTGTTTTTT. Full variable domain (remainder filled in from reference TRBV5-1 and TRBJ2-2): KAGVTQTPRYLIKTRGQQVTLSCSPISGHRSVSWYQQTPGQGLQFLFEYFSETQRNKGNFPGRFSGRQFSNSRSEMNVSTLELGDSALYLCASKTSGGMTNTGELFFGEGSRLTVL.

Comments on this clone: Other DNA sequences in this specimen translate into the identical CDR3. The V call is TRBV6-5, the J call TRBJ1-3; D gene unclear. The CDR3 sequence is 12 residues long. V was trimmed by 8 bases and J by 3 bases, leaving 8 bases between them. Germline-derived CDR1 and CDR2 are MNHEY and SVGAGI. The CDR3 loop reads CASSHGGNTIYF. As DNA, the CDR3 is TGTGCCAGCTCCCACGGTGGAAACACCATATATTTT.

The chain is built from TRBV3-1 (or the pseudogene TRBV3-2) and TRBJ2-1; D is perhaps TRBD2 (5 bases). Germline CDR1 reads LGHDT; CDR2 reads YNNKEL (reference sequence). V was shortened by 0 bases and J by 3 bases, with 12 bases between the two germline ends. The CDR3 covers 16 residues. CDR3 in DNA: TGTGCCAGCAGCCAAGATCTGTCGGGAAACTACAATGAGCAGTTCTTC. This gives the protein CASSQDLSGNYNEQFF.

V usage is TRBV2 and J usage is TRBJ1-5; the match to TRBD1 covers 7 bases. Trimming removed 6 bases from V and 0 bases from J; junction bases left unmatched: 5. The CDR3 covers 15 residues. CDR1 and CDR2 from the germline V gene are SNHLY and FYNNEI. CDR3: CASSPRGISNQPQHF. CDR3 nucleotides: TGTGCCAGCAGCCCCAGGGGGATTAGCAATCAGCCCCAGCATTTT.

This chain joins TRBV27 and TRBJ1-6; 10 bases are shared with TRBD1. CDR1 is MNHEY, CDR2 SMNVEV, per germline (reference sequence). The CDR3 sequence is 14 residues long. Trimming took 7 bases from V and 8 from J; bases not matched to a gene: 5. CDR3 residues: CASTFGTGDSPLHF. CDR3 bases: TGTGCCAGCACCTTCGGGACAGGGGATTCACCCCTCCACTTT.

V and J are TRBV27 and TRBJ2-2; possible D gene TRBD1, 5 bases. V was shortened by 5 bases and J by 6 bases, with 22 bases between the two germline ends. Germline CDR1 and CDR2: MNHEY and SMNVEV (reference sequence). This CDR3 region has 17 residues. CDR3 bases: TGTGCCAGCAGTCCCTCGAGGACATCAAGGGGATCCGGGGAGCTGTTTTTT. It translates to CASSPSRTSRGSGELFF.

The count of this clone is one. The CDR3 here is CASSFSGQSSYEQYF. CDR3 nucleotides: TGTGCCAGCAGTTTTTCAGGACAGAGCTCCTACGAGCAGTACTTC. This rearrangement joins TRBV27 to TRBJ2-7; TRBD1 is a possible D gene (6 bases). The CDR3 runs to 15 residues. From germline, CDR1 is MNHEY and CDR2 SMNVEV (reference sequence). Trimming removed 3 bases from V and 0 bases from J, with 12 bases in between.

V usage is TRBV20-1 and J usage is TRBJ1-2; no definite D call. The germline V gene encodes CDR1 DFQATT and CDR2 SNEGSKA (reference sequence). V was cut by 5 bases and J by 0 bases, with 4 bases left in between. The CDR3 length is 11 residues. The CDR3 spells CSAVANYGYTF. CDR3 sequence (DNA): TGCAGTGCTGTCGCTAACTATGGCTACACCTTC.

The V and J genes are TRBV5-6 and TRBJ1-5; no clear D. The V gene's germline CDR1 is SGHDT and CDR2 YYEEEE. V was cut by 2 bases and J by 10 bases, with 13 bases left in between. The CDR3 is 13 amino acids. CDR3 nucleotides: TGTGCCAGCAGCTTTGGGTGGAGCCGACCCCAGCATTTT. Translation: CASSFGWSRPQHF.

The chain is built from TRBV19 and TRBJ2-7, with 9 bases identical to TRBD2. The germline V gene has CDR1 LNHDA and CDR2 SQIVND (reference sequence). V lost 9 bases, J lost 5 bases, and 17 bases stayed unmatched. The CDR3 is 16 residues long. The CDR3 coding sequence is TGTGCCAGCTCCCCTAGAGGGGTAGCGGGAGTCCACGAGCAGTACTTC. Translated: CASSPRGVAGVHEQYF.

This clone was seen once. CDR3 sequence (DNA): TGTGCCAGCAGTTTATCGGGGAATAGGGGCTACACCTTC. Protein product: CASSLSGNRGYTF. The chain couples TRBV28 to TRBJ1-2; D not certain. Between the trimmed V and J ends, which lost 1 base and 8 bases, there was a span of 11 bases. This CDR3 is 13 amino acids long. Germline-derived CDR1 and CDR2 are MDHEN and SYDVKM.

This clone showed up just a few times. V and J are TRBV12-5 and TRBJ2-4, with 7 bases matching TRBD1. This CDR3 has 20 amino acids. Germline CDR1 is LGHNT and CDR2 is FRNRAP. After removal of 2 bases from V and 2 bases from J, the junction contained 18 bases not matched to a gene. The CDR3 protein is CASGLILRDSRLAPKNIQYF. DNA of the CDR3: TGTGCTAGTGGTTTGATCCTCCGGGACAGCAGATTAGCCCCCAAAAACATTCAGTACTTC. Supplemented by reference TRBV12-5 and TRBJ2-4, the full variable domain reads DARVTQTPRHKVTEMGQEVTMRCQPILGHNTVFWYRQTMMQGLELLAYFRNRAPLDDSGMPKDRFSAEMPDATLATLKIQPSEPRDSAVYFCASGLILRDSRLAPKNIQYFGAGTRLSVL.

The V gene is TRBV7-8, the J gene TRBJ1-3; 7 nucleotides align to TRBD1. The CDR3 has 15 residues. J gave up 4 bases and V 1 base, and 4 bases lay outside the gene matches. Germline assignment: CDR1 SGHVS and CDR2 FQNEAQ. CDR3 sequence reads: CASSLEGARGNTIYF. In DNA, the CDR3 is TGTGCCAGCAGCTTAGAGGGGGCGCGGGGAAACACCATATATTTT.

J is TRBJ1-3 and V is TRBV2; 8 bases are shared with TRBD1. In germline, CDR1 is SNHLY, CDR2 FYNNEI. J gave up 3 bases and V 6 bases, and 4 bases lay outside the gene matches. The CDR3 is 14 residues long. CDR3 sequence reads: CASREDRVGNTIYF. The CDR3 region has the DNA TGTGCCAGCAGAGAGGACAGGGTTGGAAACACCATATATTTT.

In this sample, this clone turned up many times. This chain joins TRBV9 and TRBJ2-1, with a weak D call TRBD1 (5 bases). CDR1 is SGDLS, CDR2 YYNGEE, per germline. Trimming removed 4 bases from V and 0 bases from J, with 14 bases in between. The CDR3 is made up of 16 amino acids. The chain's CDR3 is CASSRLGQGSYNEQFF. The CDR3, as DNA: TGTGCCAGCAGCCGGTTAGGGCAGGGCTCCTACAATGAGCAGTTCTTC.

This clone showed up just once. The chain carries TRBV30 and TRBJ1-4, with a possible D match to TRBD1 (6 bases). The CDR3 is made up of 13 amino acids. CDR1 and CDR2 (germline): GTSNPN, SVGIG (reference sequence). Trimming cost V 4 bases and J 4 bases, with 10 bases left between them. The CDR3 sequence is CAWTPDSNEKLFF. The CDR3 DNA is TGTGCCTGGACACCGGACAGTAATGAAAAACTGTTTTTT.

The rearrangement uses TRBV29-1 and TRBJ1-1; 7 nucleotides agree with TRBD1. Germline CDR1 reads SQVTM; CDR2 reads ANQGSEA. Germline trimming cut 6 bases from V and 2 bases from J; bases unmatched to any gene: 15. The length of the CDR3 is 16 residues. Here the CDR3 reads CSVARGKRGPNTEAFF. CDR3 nucleotides: TGCAGCGTGGCCCGGGGGAAAAGGGGGCCCAACACTGAAGCTTTCTTT.

V and J are TRBV19 and TRBJ1-2; 9 positions agree with TRBD1. V was pared by 1 base and J by 5 bases, with 2 bases of the junction left unmatched. Germline CDR1 LNHDA, CDR2 SQIVND (reference sequence). CDR3 size: 14 residues. The chain's CDR3 is CASSIVGQGYGYTF. For the CDR3, the DNA is TGTGCCAGTAGTATAGTGGGACAGGGATATGGCTACACCTTC.

The rearrangement uses TRBV27 and TRBJ1-1, with 7 bases lining up with TRBD1. The CDR3 length is 14 residues. Losses at the gene ends were 8 bases for V and 6 bases for J; bases not matched to a gene: 12. Germline V lookup: CDR1 MNHEY, CDR2 SMNVEV (reference sequence). The CDR3 DNA sequence: TGTGCCAGCTGGGGCCCGACAGGGAAGGCTGAAGCTTTCTTT. Residues: CASWGPTGKAEAFF.

V is TRBV11-3 and J is TRBJ2-1; 9 bases are shared with TRBD2. The trim removed 5 bases at V and 4 bases at J, leaving 3 bases unmatched. The CDR3 consists of 14 residues. CDR1 and CDR2 from the germline V gene are SGHNT and YENEEA. CDR3 nucleotides: TGTGCCAGCAGCACGGGACTAGCATACAATGAGCAGTTCTTC. This sequence encodes CASSTGLAYNEQFF.

The rearrangement joins TRBV7-9 to TRBJ2-1; 7 nucleotides align to TRBD2. Germline V gene sequence: CDR1 SEHNR, CDR2 FQNEAQ (reference sequence). The CDR3 is made up of 13 amino acids. CDR3 DNA: TGTGCAAGCGGGGCAGGGCGGATGGAGGAGCAGTTCTTC. This gives the protein CASGAGRMEEQFF.

The chain recombines TRBV3-1 (or the pseudogene TRBV3-2) with TRBJ2-5; TRBD2 agrees at 11 bases. J lost 5 bases, V lost 1 base, and 18 bases had no gene match. Per germline, CDR1 LGHDT and CDR2 YNNKEL (reference sequence). The CDR3 length is 20 residues. CDR3 region: CASSQGSETSGISFGETQYF. Written as DNA, the CDR3 is TGTGCCAGCAGCCAAGGTTCTGAGACTAGCGGGATAAGTTTTGGGGAGACCCAGTACTTC.

The V call is TRBV5-4, the J call TRBJ2-7; 8 bases are shared with TRBD2. From germline, CDR1 is SGHNT and CDR2 YYREEE (reference sequence). This CDR3 spans 14 amino acids. J lost 3 bases, V lost 1 base, and 3 bases had no gene match. Written as DNA, the CDR3 is TGTGCCAGCAGCTTGCCCGGGACTAGCTACGAGCAGTACTTC. Its translation: CASSLPGTSYEQYF.

The CDR3 loop is CASSQDEGSSPPNYGYTF. CDR3 nucleotide sequence: TGTGCCAGCAGCCAAGATGAGGGAAGCAGCCCCCCTAACTATGGCTACACCTTC. This chain joins TRBV3-1 (or the pseudogene TRBV3-2) and TRBJ1-2; D ambiguous. The CDR3 runs to 18 residues. Per germline, CDR1 LGHDT and CDR2 YNNKEL (reference sequence). The V end was cut by 0 bases, the J end by 0 bases, with 17 bases between.

The CDR3 sequence: CASSLARMPGGQPQHF. In DNA form, the CDR3 reads TGTGCCAGCAGCTTAGCCCGTATGCCAGGTGGTCAGCCCCAGCATTTT. The chain combines TRBV7-8 with TRBJ1-5; D gene uncertain. The CDR3 sequence is 16 residues long. Germline CDR1 and CDR2: SGHVS and FQNEAQ. Trimming pared 0 bases from V and 6 bases from J, leaving 15 bases between.

The chain employs TRBV23-1 and TRBJ2-3; no reliable D call. TRBV23-1 is sorted into the ORF group, with uncertain function. Trimming left V 4 bases short and J 2 bases short, with 10 bases between. The CDR3 is 14 residues long. The CDR3: CASSLGSSTDTQYF. CDR3 DNA sequence: TGCGCCAGCAGTCTCGGTTCCTCCACAGATACGCAGTATTTT.